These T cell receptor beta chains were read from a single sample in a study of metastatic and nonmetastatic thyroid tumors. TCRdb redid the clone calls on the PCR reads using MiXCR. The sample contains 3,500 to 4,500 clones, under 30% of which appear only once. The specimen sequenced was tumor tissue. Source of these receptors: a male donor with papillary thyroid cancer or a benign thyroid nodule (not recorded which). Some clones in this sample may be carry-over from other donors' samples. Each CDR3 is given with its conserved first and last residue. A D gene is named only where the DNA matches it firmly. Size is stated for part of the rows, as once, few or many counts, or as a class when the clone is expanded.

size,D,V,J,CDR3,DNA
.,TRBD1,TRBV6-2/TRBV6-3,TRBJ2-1,CASSYHTGQGGRNEQFF,TGTGCCAGCAGTTACCACACTGGACAGGGGGGGAGGAATGAGCAGTTCTTC
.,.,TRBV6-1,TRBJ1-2,CASSQRGQGYTF,TGTGCCAGCAGTCAACGCGGCCAAGGCTACACCTTC
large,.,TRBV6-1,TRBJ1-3,CASSSLDSAGNTIYF,TGTGCCAGCAGTTCCCTGGACAGTGCTGGAAACACCATATATTTT
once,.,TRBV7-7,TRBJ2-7,CASSLGLNYEQYF,TGTGCTAGCAGCTTAGGGCTGAACTACGAGCAGTACTTC
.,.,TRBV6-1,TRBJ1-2,CASSRSTTGHYGYTF,TGTGCCAGCAGTCGATCCACAACAGGGCACTATGGCTACACCTTC
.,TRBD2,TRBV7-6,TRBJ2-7,CASSPTGLAGPYEQYF,TGTGCCAGCAGCCCGACGGGACTAGCGGGTCCCTACGAGCAGTACTTC
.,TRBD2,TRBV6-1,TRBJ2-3,CASSGTSGGSSTDTQYF,TGTGCCAGCAGTGGGACTAGCGGGGGATCTAGCACAGATACGCAGTATTTT
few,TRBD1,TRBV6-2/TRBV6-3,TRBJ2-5,CASSHNRTGRKGQETQYF,TGTGCCAGCAGTCACAATAGGACAGGCCGGAAAGGGCAAGAGACCCAGTACTTC
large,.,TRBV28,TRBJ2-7,CASSFPPPSYEQYF,TGTGCCAGCAGTTTCCCACCCCCCTCCTACGAGCAGTACTTC
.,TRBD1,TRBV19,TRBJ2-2,CASTRDRAGAGELFF,TGTGCCAGTACCCGGGACAGGGCGGGCGCCGGGGAGCTGTTTTTT
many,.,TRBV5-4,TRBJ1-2,CASGLPGELYYGYTF,TGTGCCAGCGGCCTCCCGGGAGAACTCTACTATGGCTACACCTTC
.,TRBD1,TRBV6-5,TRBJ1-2,CASSYQGGRYGYTF,TGTGCCAGCAGTTATCAAGGGGGCCGGTATGGCTACACCTTC
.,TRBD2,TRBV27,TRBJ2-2,CASQRTSASGELFF,TGTGCCAGCCAGCGGACTAGCGCCTCCGGGGAGCTGTTTTTT
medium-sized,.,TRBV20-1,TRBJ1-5,CSARGSGSNQPQHF,TGCAGTGCTAGAGGATCGGGGAGCAATCAGCCCCAGCATTTT
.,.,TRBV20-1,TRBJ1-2,CSATSVGYTF,TGCAGTGCTACGTCGGTAGGCTACACCTTC
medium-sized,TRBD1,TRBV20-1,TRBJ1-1,CRATGDTDTEAFF,TGCAGAGCCACAGGGGATACGGACACTGAAGCTTTCTTT
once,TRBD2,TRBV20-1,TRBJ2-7,CSAELAGGGEQYF,TGCAGTGCGGAACTAGCGGGAGGGGGCGAGCAGTACTTC
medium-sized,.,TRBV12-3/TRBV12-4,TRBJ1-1,CASRPGGLGGYTEAFF,TGTGCCAGCAGGCCCGGGGGATTGGGGGGTTACACTGAAGCTTTCTTT
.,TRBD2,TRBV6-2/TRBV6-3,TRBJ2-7,CASSYPGPTSVYEQYF,TGTGCCAGCAGTTACCCTGGGCCGACTAGCGTCTACGAGCAGTACTTC
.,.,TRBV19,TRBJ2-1,CASSIIPIQGCLAYNEQFF,TGTGCCAGTAGTATTATCCCCATACAGGGTTGTCTAGCCTACAATGAGCAGTTCTTC